The 21 T cell receptor beta chains in this list originate from one sample, sequenced in a study of blood T cell repertoires in COVID-19. Produced via immunoSEQ multiplex PCR; TCRdb's table is partial and in-frame only. The table records some 320,000 clones, 90% of them present only once. Sequenced: PBMCs or T cells enriched from blood (not recorded which). The receptors derive from a man aged 55-75 years who had recovered from COVID-19.

This CDR3 reads CASSLAMRETQYF. CDR3 DNA: TGCGCCAGCAGCTTGGCTATGAGAGAGACCCAGTACTTC. The V gene is TRBV5-1, the J gene TRBJ2-5; D gene unclear. This CDR3 is 13 amino acids long. Trimming took off 0 bases at V and 4 bases at J, with 7 bases between the two ends. Per the germline V gene, CDR1 is SGHRS and CDR2 is YFSETQ.

The chain combines TRBV29-1 with TRBJ2-1; D is possibly TRBD2 (6 bases). The CDR3 length is 10 residues. Germline-derived CDR1 and CDR2 are SQVTM and ANQGSEA. Trimming left V 7 bases short and J 10 bases short, with 11 bases between. In DNA form, the CDR3 reads TGCAGCGGGGGAGGACTGGAGCAGTTCTTC. Its protein is CSGGGLEQFF.

V gene TRBV19 combines with J gene TRBJ2-5, with D possibly matching TRBD1 (6 bases). CDR1 is LNHDA, CDR2 SQIVND, per germline (reference sequence). The CDR3 loop spans 15 amino acids. V was clipped by 4 bases and J by 2 bases, with 14 bases between them. CDR3 loop: CASSKAGTLQETQYF. CDR3 nucleotides: TGTGCCAGTAGTAAGGCCGGGACACTTCAAGAGACCCAGTACTTC.

The chain has TRBV7-2 and TRBJ2-7; no clear D. This CDR3 has 14 residues. Germline-derived CDR1 and CDR2 are SGHTA and FQGNSA. Trimming pared 1 base from V and 2 bases from J, leaving 9 bases between. The CDR3 loop reads CASSLVGGTYEQYF. The CDR3 DNA is TGTGCCAGCAGCTTAGTTGGCGGAACCTACGAGCAGTACTTC.

The chain employs TRBV9 and TRBJ2-5; tentatively, D is TRBD2 (6 bases). The CDR3 runs 15 residues. The V end was cut by 0 bases, the J end by 4 bases, with 13 bases between. Germline V gives CDR1 SGDLS, CDR2 YYNGEE. The CDR3 protein is CASSVGGGVRETQYF. The CDR3 DNA reads as TGTGCCAGCAGCGTAGGAGGAGGGGTGCGAGAGACCCAGTACTTC. Looking up the rest from reference TRBV9 and TRBJ2-5 gives the full variable domain: DSGVTQTPKHLITATGQRVTLRCSPRSGDLSVYWYQQSLDQGLQFLIQYYNGEERAKGNILERFSAQQFPDLHSELNLSSLELGDSALYFCASSVGGGVRETQYFGPGTRLLVL.

The chain links TRBV3-1 (or the pseudogene TRBV3-2) to TRBJ1-2; tentative D call: TRBD1 (6 bases). Trimming took off 2 bases at V and 7 bases at J, with 11 bases between the two ends. Germline-derived CDR1 and CDR2 are LGHDT and YNNKEL (reference sequence). CDR3 size: 13 residues. CDR3 residues: CASSQRGGTGYTF. In DNA form, the CDR3 reads TGTGCCAGCAGCCAAAGGGGGGGCACTGGCTACACCTTC.

This clone was detected only a few times. The rearrangement uses TRBV3-1 (or the pseudogene TRBV3-2) and TRBJ1-5; 9 bases align to TRBD1. V lost 3 bases, J lost 4 bases, and 13 bases stayed unmatched. The CDR3 length is 18 residues. From germline, CDR1 is LGHDT and CDR2 YNNKEL (reference sequence). This CDR3 reads CASSQGTTGGLRNQPQHF. The CDR3 DNA reads as TGTGCCAGCAGCCAGGGGACCACAGGGGGCCTTAGGAATCAGCCCCAGCATTTT.

The chain is built from TRBV5-4 and TRBJ2-7; D is ambiguous. V lost 0 bases to trimming and J lost 6 bases, with 7 bases between them. The germline gives CDR1 SGHNT, CDR2 YYREEE (reference sequence). The CDR3 runs 12 residues. CDR3 sequence: CASSLDTLEQYF. CDR3 bases: TGTGCCAGCAGCTTGGACACCCTCGAGCAGTACTTC.

This chain connects TRBV4-2 to TRBJ1-6; 7 bases map to TRBD1. CDR3 length: 19 residues. The germline gives CDR1 LGHNA, CDR2 YNFKEQ. J was trimmed by 0 bases and V by 4 bases; bases with no gene match: 12. The CDR3 DNA is TGTGCCAGCAGCCGAAGATTACCGGGACAGAGCTCCTATAATTCACCCCTCCACTTT. It is translated as CASSRRLPGQSSYNSPLHF.

This clone was counted a single time. The chain carries TRBV18 and TRBJ1-1; 7 bases match TRBD1. This CDR3 spans 14 amino acids. V trimming: 4 bases; J trimming: 2 bases; junction bases outside the gene matches: 4. Germline V gene data show CDR1 as KGHSH and CDR2 as LQKENI. CDR3 in amino acids: CASSQGQANTEAFF. CDR3 DNA sequence: TGTGCCAGCTCACAAGGACAGGCCAACACTGAAGCTTTCTTT.

The chain recombines TRBV4-3 with TRBJ1-4; D gene unclear. Germline lookup yields CDR1 LGHNA and CDR2 YSLEER. The CDR3 runs 14 residues. Deletions cut 3 bases from V and 5 bases from J, with 10 bases between. The CDR3 DNA follows: TGCGCCAGCAGCCAGAAGATGGCAAATGAAAAACTGTTTTTT. It codes for CASSQKMANEKLFF.

This clone was recorded once. The chain employs TRBV19 and TRBJ1-2; 7 positions match TRBD1. The V gene's germline CDR1 is LNHDA and CDR2 SQIVND (reference sequence). V shed 3 bases and J 4 bases; nucleotides not matched to a gene: 11. The CDR3 runs 16 residues. The CDR3: CASSIRQGAFPYGYTF. The CDR3 DNA reads as TGTGCCAGTAGTATTAGACAGGGAGCGTTCCCCTATGGCTACACCTTC. Together with reference TRBV19 and TRBJ1-2, the CDR3 gives the full variable domain: DGGITQSPKYLFRKEGQNVTLSCEQNLNHDAMYWYRQDPGQGLRLIYYSQIVNDFQKGDIAEGYSVSREKKESFPLTVTSAQKNPTAFYLCASSIRQGAFPYGYTFGSGTRLTVV.

The chain recombines TRBV4-2 with TRBJ1-2; 8 positions agree with TRBD1. V gave up 3 bases and J gave up 4 bases; unmatched junction bases: 22. The CDR3 has 20 amino acids. The germline CDR1 and CDR2 sequences are LGHNA and YNFKEQ. The CDR3: CASSQATGTGRSSSIYGYTF. CDR3 sequence (DNA): TGTGCCAGCAGCCAGGCTACCGGGACAGGACGCTCCAGCTCTATCTATGGCTACACCTTC.

The chain employs TRBV7-8 and TRBJ2-3; D might be TRBD1 (5 bases). Germline V gives CDR1 SGHVS, CDR2 FQNEAQ. Between the trimmed V and J ends, which lost 2 bases and 2 bases, there was a span of 14 bases. The CDR3 spans 16 residues. The CDR3, as DNA: TGTGCCAGCAGCTTACAGGCTGGGGCAGCCACAGATACGCAGTATTTT. It codes for CASSLQAGAATDTQYF.

Here the CDR3 reads CATRRQNNNEKLFF. CDR3 coding DNA: TGTGCCACCCGCCGACAGAACAACAATGAAAAACTGTTTTTT. The chain employs TRBV6-5 and TRBJ1-4, with a tentative D call TRBD1 (5 bases). In germline, CDR1 is MNHEY, CDR2 SVGAGI. This CDR3 is 14 amino acids long. V shed 10 bases and J shed 5 bases, with 17 bases lying between them.

The genes are TRBV13 and TRBJ2-1, with 8 nucleotides matching TRBD2. The CDR3 covers 19 residues. V dropped 2 bases and J dropped 8; count of bases not matched to a gene: 20. Germline CDR1 and CDR2: PRHDT and FYEKMQ (reference sequence). The CDR3 nucleotides read TGTGCCAGCAGCTTACCCCTGGCGCCTGGGGCGGGAGGTGGGGATGAGCAGTTCTTC. Translating it yields CASSLPLAPGAGGGDEQFF.

This clone was counted a single time. The J gene is TRBJ1-5, the V gene TRBV6-5; D may be TRBD1 (5 bases). Trimming removed 2 bases from V and 3 bases from J, with 11 bases in between. Germline V gene lookup returns CDR1 MNHEY and CDR2 SVGAGI. This CDR3 is 15 amino acids long. The CDR3 reads CASSYARQHNQPQHF. Written as DNA, the CDR3 is TGTGCCAGCAGTTACGCCCGACAGCACAATCAGCCCCAGCATTTT.

The chain is built from TRBV18 and TRBJ2-7, with D maybe TRBD1 (5 bases). CDR3 length equals 18 residues. The germline V and J ends were trimmed by 0 bases and 1 base, with 19 bases remaining between them. Germline V lookup: CDR1 KGHSH, CDR2 LQKENI. The DNA for the CDR3 is TGTGCCAGCTCACCACCGGCAGGGTCCGCGCTCCCTTCCTACGAGCAGTACTTC. It translates to CASSPPAGSALPSYEQYF.

The chain combines TRBV14 with TRBJ2-1; the D gene is possibly TRBD1 (6 bases). V lost 0 bases and J lost 5, with 14 bases in between. The CDR3 is 16 amino acids. The germline gives CDR1 SGHDN, CDR2 FVKESK. CDR3 sequence (DNA): TGTGCCAGCAGCCAAGAAGGCCGGCAGGGGAACAATGAGCAGTTCTTC. It codes for CASSQEGRQGNNEQFF.

The sample holds a few counts of this clone. Other nucleotide sequences from this sample produce the same CDR3. The rearrangement links TRBV12-3 or TRBV12-4 to TRBJ2-1, with unresolved D. The CDR3 runs to 12 residues. Trimming stripped 1 base from V and 6 bases from J, with 4 bases between. CDR3 in DNA: TGTGCCAGCAGTTTAGTATCCAATGAGCAGTTCTTC. Residues: CASSLVSNEQFF.

V is TRBV6-5 and J is TRBJ1-6; 7 nucleotides line up with TRBD1. The CDR3 has 15 residues. V lost 5 bases to trimming and J lost 5 bases; unmatched junction nucleotides: 6. Germline lookup yields CDR1 MNHEY and CDR2 SVGAGI. In nucleotides, the CDR3 is TGTGCCAGCAGTACCCGGGACAGCAATAATTCACCCCTCCACTTT. It yields the protein CASSTRDSNNSPLHF.